The present T cell receptor (beta chain) was sequenced within a study of beta chain features in type 1 diabetes. Study details: Analysis included more than 90 million sorted cells drawn from all samples. Broader study findings: Type 1 diabetes patients had TCRB CDR3s that were shorter (moderately but significantly so) in all four CD4+ subsets. Compared to healthy donors, patients appeared to have naive, central memory and Treg TCRB repertoires that were more alike. Shorter templates may be favored by PCR, equally so in patients and controls.

V lost 2 bases to trimming and J lost 5 bases; unmatched junction nucleotides: 9. The germline V gene has CDR1 SGDLS and CDR2 YYNGEE. The CDR3 is made up of 15 amino acids. Stem cell-like memory, regulatory, central memory and naive CD4+ cells were sorted via CD45RO/CCR7/CD25/CD127/CD95/CD27. This clone was seen more than once but under ten times. Its antigen is currently unknown. Expressed TCRB transcripts were sequenced, since all the RNA that had been isolated was reverse transcribed. Assay used: immunoSEQ multiplex PCR; TCRdb lists only in-frame clones, some missing. The sample holds around 130,000 clones; 9% are singletons and the top ten take under 0.9%.

The specimen was central memory CD4+ T cells from blood. The rearrangement uses TRBV9 and TRBJ2-5; 7 bases are shared with TRBD1. This receptor was obtained from a man aged 30 to 39 with type 1 diabetes. The CDR3 sequence is CASSVRDSPWETQYF. The CDR3 DNA follows: TGTGCCAGCAGCGTCCGGGACAGTCCCTGGGAGACCCAGTACTTC.